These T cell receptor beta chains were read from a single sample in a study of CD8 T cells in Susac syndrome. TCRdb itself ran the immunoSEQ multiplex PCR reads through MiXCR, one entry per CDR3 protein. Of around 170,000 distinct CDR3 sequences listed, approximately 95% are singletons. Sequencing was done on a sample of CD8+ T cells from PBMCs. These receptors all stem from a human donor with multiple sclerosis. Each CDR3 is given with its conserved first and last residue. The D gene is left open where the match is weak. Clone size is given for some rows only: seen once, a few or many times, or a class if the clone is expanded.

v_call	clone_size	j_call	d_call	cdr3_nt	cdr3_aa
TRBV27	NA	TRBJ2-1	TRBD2	TGTGCCAGCAGTCATAGCGGGGCGTACAATGAGCAGTTCTTC	CASSHSGAYNEQFF
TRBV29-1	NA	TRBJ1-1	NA	TGCAGTACTTCTCCCCCAGACCTGGGTACTGAAGCTTTCTTT	CSTSPPDLGTEAFF
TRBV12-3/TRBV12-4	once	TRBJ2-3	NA	TGTGCCAGCAGCCCCTGGACAGGCACAGATACGCAGTATTTT	CASSPWTGTDTQYF
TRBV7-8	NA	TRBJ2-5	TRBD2	TGTGCCAGCAGTCCCTCGGGTGGGCTAGCGGGGGGAGTGGAGACCCAGTACTTC	CASSPSGGLAGGVETQYF
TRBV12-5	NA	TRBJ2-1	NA	TGTGCTAGTGGTTTGGTACGGTGGGATGAGCAGTTCTTC	CASGLVRWDEQFF
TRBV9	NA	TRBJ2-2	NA	TGTGCCAGCACGGCCTCCTTCACCGGGGAGCTGTTTTTT	CASTASFTGELFF
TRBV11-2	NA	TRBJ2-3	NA	TGTGCCAGCAGCTACTACGATACGCAGTATTTT	CASSYYDTQYF
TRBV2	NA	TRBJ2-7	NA	TGTGCCAGCACCGGGCCTCACGAGCAGTACTTC	CASTGPHEQYF
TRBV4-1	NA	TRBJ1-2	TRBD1	TGCGCCAGCAGCCAAGAGGTCGGGACAGGGAGGGTCCCTTCGCGTGATGGCTACACCTTC	CASSQEVGTGRVPSRDGYTF
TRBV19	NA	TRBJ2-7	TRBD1	TGTGCCAGTAGTATGGGACAGGGCTACGAGCAGTACTTC	CASSMGQGYEQYF
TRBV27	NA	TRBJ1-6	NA	TGTGCCAGCAGTTTAATACAGGGAATGACCTTGTCCCTCCACTTT	CASSLIQGMTLSLHF
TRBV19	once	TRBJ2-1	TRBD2	TGTGCCAGTAGTATAGATACCCCCCCGGCGGGAGAGGAGCAGTTCTTC	CASSIDTPPAGEEQFF
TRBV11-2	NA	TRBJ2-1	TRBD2	TGTGCCAGCAGCTTAGGCGGGAGTGAAGGGGATGAGCAGTTCTTC	CASSLGGSEGDEQFF
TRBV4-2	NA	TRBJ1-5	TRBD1	TGTGCCAGCACCGCGGACAGGGGACATCAGCCCCAGCATTTT	CASTADRGHQPQHF
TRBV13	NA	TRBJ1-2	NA	TGTGCCAGCCGGGGGCCGCCTAACTATGGCTACACCTTC	CASRGPPNYGYTF
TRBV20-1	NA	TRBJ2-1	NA	TGCAGTGCTAGCGGGGGCCTACACAATGAGCAGTTCTTC	CSASGGLHNEQFF
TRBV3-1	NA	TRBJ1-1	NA	TGTGCCAGCAGCCCCGACTTTGGCACTGAAGCTTTCTTT	CASSPDFGTEAFF
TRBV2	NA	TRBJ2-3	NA	TGTGCCAGCAGTGAACGTTCGCAAGATACGCAGTATTTT	CASSERSQDTQYF
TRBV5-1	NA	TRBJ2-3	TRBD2	TGCGCCAGCACCCGGGAGGGGAACACAGATACGCAGTATTTT	CASTREGNTDTQYF
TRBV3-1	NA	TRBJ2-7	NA	TGTGCCAGCAGCCCCACCACCTACGAGCAGTACTTC	CASSPTTYEQYF
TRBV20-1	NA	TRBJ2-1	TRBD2	TGCAGTGCCACAGCGGGGGAGGGCTACAATGAGCAGTTCTTC	CSATAGEGYNEQFF
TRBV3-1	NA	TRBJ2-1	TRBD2	TGTGCCAGCAGCCAAGAAGGGACACGCGGGACTAGCGGGGGTCCCTCCTACAATGAGCAGTTCTTC	CASSQEGTRGTSGGPSYNEQFF
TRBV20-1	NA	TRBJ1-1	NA	TGCAGTGCTAGAGATCTGAAGCGGGCAGGGATGAACACTGAAGCTTTCTTT	CSARDLKRAGMNTEAFF
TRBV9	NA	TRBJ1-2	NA	TGTGCCAGCAGCCGTGGCGGAGGATTAATCTATGGCTACACCTTC	CASSRGGGLIYGYTF
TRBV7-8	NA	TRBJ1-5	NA	TGTGCCAGCAGCTTATCGGCACTTAGCAATCAGCCCCAGCATTTT	CASSLSALSNQPQHF
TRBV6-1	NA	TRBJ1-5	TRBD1	TGTGCCAGCAGACCCGGGACAGCGTATAGCAATCAGCCCCAGCATTTT	CASRPGTAYSNQPQHF
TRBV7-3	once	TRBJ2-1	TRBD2	TGTGCCAGCAGCTTAATGGCGGGAGGGCCGGGCTCGGATGAGCAGTTCTTC	CASSLMAGGPGSDEQFF
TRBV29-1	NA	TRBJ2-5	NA	TGCAGCGTGGGATGGTACCAAGAGACCCAGTACTTC	CSVGWYQETQYF
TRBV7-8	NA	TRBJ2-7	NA	TGTGCCAGCACCGACCGGTACGGGGCCTACGAGCAGTACTTC	CASTDRYGAYEQYF
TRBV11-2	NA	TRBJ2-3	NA	TGTGCCAGCAGCTCATTCGAGGGGCCGGAAACAGATACGCAGTATTTT	CASSSFEGPETDTQYF
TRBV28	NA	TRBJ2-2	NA	TGTGCCAGCAGGGGGCAGCGCGGGACAACCGGGGAGCTGTTTTTT	CASRGQRGTTGELFF
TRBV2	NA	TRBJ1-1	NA	TGTGCCAGCAGTGACCGCAGGAACACTGAAGCTTTCTTT	CASSDRRNTEAFF
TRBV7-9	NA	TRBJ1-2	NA	TGTGCCAGCAGCCCCTACCGGACGGGCAATCTAGGCTACACCTTC	CASSPYRTGNLGYTF
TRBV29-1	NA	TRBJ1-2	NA	TGCAGCGTTGATCGGGGTTTGAAGGGCTACACCTTC	CSVDRGLKGYTF
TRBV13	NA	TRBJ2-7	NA	TGTGCCAGCAGCCCCGCCGGGTCCCTCTACGAGCAGTACTTC	CASSPAGSLYEQYF
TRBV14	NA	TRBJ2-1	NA	TGTGCCAGCAGCCAAGTAGCTAATGAGCAGTTCTTC	CASSQVANEQFF
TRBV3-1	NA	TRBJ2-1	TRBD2	TGTGCCAGCAGCCAAGGGGTATTAGCGGGAGATGAGCAGTTCTTC	CASSQGVLAGDEQFF
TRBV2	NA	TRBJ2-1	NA	TGTGCCAGTTCAGCGGCTTCCTACAATGAGCAGTTCTTC	CASSAASYNEQFF
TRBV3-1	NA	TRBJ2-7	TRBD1	TGTGCCAGCAGCCAAGACGGTAGCTTTCGAGGACAGGGGGCCTACGAGCAGTACTTC	CASSQDGSFRGQGAYEQYF
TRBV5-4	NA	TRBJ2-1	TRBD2	TGTGCCAGCAGGCGTCTATGGGGGGGAACCTACAATGAGCAGTTCTTC	CASRRLWGGTYNEQFF
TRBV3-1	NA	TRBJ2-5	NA	TGTGCCAGCAGCCAAGATTCCTTGACTACCTGGGAGACCCAGTACTTC	CASSQDSLTTWETQYF
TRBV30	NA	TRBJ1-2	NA	TGTGCCTTCCCCTTATACTATGGCTACACCTTC	CAFPLYYGYTF
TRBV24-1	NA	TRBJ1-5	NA	TGTGCCACCAGTGACTCCGGGAGCAATCAGCCCCAGCATTTT	CATSDSGSNQPQHF